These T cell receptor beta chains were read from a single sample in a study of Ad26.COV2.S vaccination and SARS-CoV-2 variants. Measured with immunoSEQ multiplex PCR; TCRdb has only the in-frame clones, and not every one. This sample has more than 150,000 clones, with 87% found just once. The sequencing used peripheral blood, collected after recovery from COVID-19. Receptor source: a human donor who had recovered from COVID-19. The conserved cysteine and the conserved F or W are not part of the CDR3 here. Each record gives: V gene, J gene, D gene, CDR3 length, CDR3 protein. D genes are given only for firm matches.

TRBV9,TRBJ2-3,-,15,ASSAARGRGSTDTQY
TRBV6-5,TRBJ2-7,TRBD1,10,ASSRQGDEQY
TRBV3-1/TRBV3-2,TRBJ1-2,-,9,ASSQAYGYT
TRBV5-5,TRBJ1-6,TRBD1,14,ASSFFQGANNSPLH
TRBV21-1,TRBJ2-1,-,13,ASRGQGMLDNEQF
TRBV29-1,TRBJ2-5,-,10,SARTDSGTQY
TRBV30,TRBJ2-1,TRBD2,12,AWGLAGGDFEQF
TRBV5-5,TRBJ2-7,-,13,ASSSTLQGGYEQY
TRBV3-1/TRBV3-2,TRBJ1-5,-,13,ASSQGAVSNQPQH
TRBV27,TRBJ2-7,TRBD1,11,ASSTGSSYEQY
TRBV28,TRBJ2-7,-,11,ASSNGNYYEQY
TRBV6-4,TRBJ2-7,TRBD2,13,ASSDRREVPYEQY
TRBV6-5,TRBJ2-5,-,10,ASRVVRETQY
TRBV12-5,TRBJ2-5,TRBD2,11,ASGGLAGKTQY
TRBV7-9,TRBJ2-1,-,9,ASSPGVEQF
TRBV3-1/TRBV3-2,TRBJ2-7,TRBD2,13,ASSQGGTSGGEQY
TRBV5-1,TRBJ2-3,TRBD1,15,ASSLRGQGGSTDTQY
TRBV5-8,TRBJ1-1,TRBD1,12,ASSLDRGNTEAF
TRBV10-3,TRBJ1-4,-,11,AITPGQNEKLF
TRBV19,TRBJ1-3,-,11,ASSITLGNTIY
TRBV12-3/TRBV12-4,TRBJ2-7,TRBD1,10,ASRWTGNEQY
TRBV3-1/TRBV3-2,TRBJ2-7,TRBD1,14,ASSHLDRGQGREQY
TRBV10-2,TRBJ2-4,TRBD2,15,ASSESTSGGLKNIQY
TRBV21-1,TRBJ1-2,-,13,ASSKGDSMMNGYT
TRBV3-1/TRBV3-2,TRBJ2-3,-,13,ASSQYDGFTDTQY
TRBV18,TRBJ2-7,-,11,ASSPLGGYEQY
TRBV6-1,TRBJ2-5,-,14,ASSELELDTRETQY
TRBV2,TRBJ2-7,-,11,ASMDYPTYEQY
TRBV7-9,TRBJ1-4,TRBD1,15,ASSTFRTGKNNEKLF
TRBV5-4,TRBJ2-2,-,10,ASSLGARELF
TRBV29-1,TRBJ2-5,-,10,SALKGRQTQY
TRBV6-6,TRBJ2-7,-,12,ASSYGPNTDEQY
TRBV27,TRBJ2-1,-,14,ASSLSEGEWSNEQF
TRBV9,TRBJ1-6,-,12,ASSAGTNNSPLH
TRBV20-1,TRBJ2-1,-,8,SATHNEQF
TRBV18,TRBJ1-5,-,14,ASSPLPVDSNQPQH
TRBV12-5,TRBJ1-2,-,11,ASGVGLNGGYT
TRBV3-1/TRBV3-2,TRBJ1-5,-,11,ASSPSGNQPQH
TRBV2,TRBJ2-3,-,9,ASSEADTQY
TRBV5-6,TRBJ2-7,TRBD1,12,ASSYTGDPYEQY
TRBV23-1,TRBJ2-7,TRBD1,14,ASSQNRGTGSYEQY